These 20 T cell receptor beta chains originate from one sample sequenced in a study of beta chain features in type 1 diabetes. Expressed TCRB transcripts were sequenced, since all the RNA that had been isolated was reverse transcribed. Clones were sequenced by immunoSEQ multiplex PCR, and TCRdb holds only the in-frame ones, with some missing. Counted here are some 150,000 clones, 9% to 10% occurring once; the ten biggest clones make up almost 0.65%. Sequencing was carried out using central memory CD4+ T cells from blood. The receptors derive from a woman in her thirties or forties in good health.

The V call is TRBV5-4, the J call TRBJ1-6; 8 bases map to TRBD1. The CDR3 has 15 amino acids. Trimming cost V 3 bases and J 11 bases; bases outside gene matches: 10. Germline-derived CDR1 and CDR2 are SGHNT and YYREEE (reference sequence). CDR3 amino acids: CASSWDQGAQAPLHF. The DNA for the CDR3 is TGTGCCAGCAGCTGGGATCAGGGGGCGCAGGCACCCCTCCACTTT.

This clone was counted only a few times. CDR3 amino acids: CASVDRRYQETQYF. DNA of the CDR3: TGTGCCAGCGTGGACAGGAGGTACCAAGAGACCCAGTACTTC. The genes are TRBV19 and TRBJ2-5, with 7 bases fitting TRBD1. Looked up from germline, CDR1 is LNHDA and CDR2 is SQIVND (reference sequence). The CDR3 sequence is 14 residues long. J gave up 0 bases and V 9 bases, and 7 bases lay outside the gene matches.

This chain links TRBV7-8 with TRBJ1-1, with 8 bases identical to TRBD1. Per germline, CDR1 SGHVS and CDR2 FQNEAQ. The junction had 7 bases not matched to a gene; V was cut back by 1 base and J by 0 bases. The CDR3 has 17 residues. CDR3 residues: CASSLERPGGMNTEAFF. The CDR3 DNA reads TGTGCCAGCAGCTTAGAGAGGCCAGGGGGCATGAACACTGAAGCTTTCTTT.

This clone was picked up a small number of times. The chain joins TRBV14 to TRBJ1-1; 7 nucleotides align to TRBD1. V was clipped by 1 base and J by 5 bases; unmatched bases: 1. CDR1 is SGHDN, CDR2 FVKESK, per germline. The CDR3 covers 13 residues. CDR3 protein: CASSQATGTEAFF. The CDR3 bases are TGTGCCAGCAGCCAAGCGACAGGGACTGAAGCTTTCTTT.

The genes are TRBV11-2 and TRBJ1-1; tentative D call: TRBD1 (5 bases). The germline V gene encodes CDR1 SGHAT and CDR2 FQNNGV. The V end lost 4 bases, the J end lost 7 bases, and 10 bases lay between the germline ends. CDR3 length: 12 amino acids. CDR3 DNA sequence: TGTGCCAGCAGCTCTCGGGGGGATGAAGCTTTCTTT. This gives the protein CASSSRGDEAFF.

This clone was observed a handful of times. The chain has TRBV7-9 and TRBJ1-1, with D possibly being TRBD1 (6 bases). V gave up 6 bases and J gave up 4 bases, with 18 bases separating them. Germline values: CDR1 SEHNR, CDR2 FQNEAQ (reference sequence). The CDR3 is made up of 15 amino acids. The DNA of the CDR3 is TGTGCCAGCAGTTTCCATAGACAGGTGGGCACTGAAGCTTTCTTT. Translation: CASSFHRQVGTEAFF.

This clone was detected a few times. The chain links TRBV19 to TRBJ1-5; tentatively, D is TRBD1 (5 bases). Between the trimmed V and J ends, which lost 4 bases and 1 base, there was a span of 11 bases. The CDR3 consists of 15 residues. Germline V gene sequence: CDR1 LNHDA, CDR2 SQIVND (reference sequence). The CDR3 nucleotides are TGTGCCAGTAGTAACCCAGGGCGGAGCAATCAGCCCCAGCATTTT. Protein: CASSNPGRSNQPQHF. Based on the CDR3 plus reference TRBV19 and TRBJ1-5, the full variable domain is DGGITQSPKYLFRKEGQNVTLSCEQNLNHDAMYWYRQDPGQGLRLIYYSQIVNDFQKGDIAEGYSVSREKKESFPLTVTSAQKNPTAFYLCASSNPGRSNQPQHFGDGTRLSIL.

This clone was detected a few times. The chain recombines TRBV29-1 with TRBJ1-2, with a weak D call TRBD1 (6 bases). The V gene's germline CDR1 is SQVTM and CDR2 ANQGSEA. The CDR3 is 14 residues long. The V end lost 7 bases, the J end lost 0 bases, and 15 bases lay between the germline ends. The CDR3 sequence: CSAVPQGTNYGYTF. As DNA, the CDR3 is TGCAGCGCCGTTCCACAGGGAACTAACTATGGCTACACCTTC.

CDR3 residues: CASSFSQGGADTQYF. The CDR3, as DNA: TGCGCCAGCAGCTTTTCACAGGGTGGCGCAGATACGCAGTATTTT. The rearrangement joins TRBV5-1 to TRBJ2-3; tentatively, D is TRBD1 (6 bases). V gave up 2 bases and J gave up 4 bases, with 14 bases separating them. There are 15 residues in the CDR3. Germline lookup yields CDR1 SGHRS and CDR2 YFSETQ.

This clone was recorded a few times. This chain connects TRBV2 to TRBJ1-6; unclear D gene. The CDR3 has 14 amino acids. Germline CDR1 SNHLY, CDR2 FYNNEI. Trimming took 3 bases from V and 11 from J, leaving 14 bases between them. CDR3 in amino acids: CASSEGVLGTPLHF. The CDR3 DNA is TGTGCCAGCAGTGAGGGAGTATTGGGGACACCCCTCCACTTT.

The rearrangement links TRBV9 to TRBJ2-6; weak D call: TRBD1 (5 bases). The CDR3 contains 15 residues. Per germline, CDR1 SGDLS and CDR2 YYNGEE. V was shortened by 2 bases and J by 2 bases, with 8 bases between the two germline ends. The CDR3 loop is CASSVEGAGANVLTF. For the CDR3, the DNA is TGTGCCAGCAGCGTGGAAGGGGCTGGGGCCAACGTCCTGACTTTC.

The chain has TRBV6-5 and TRBJ1-2; 7 nucleotides line up with TRBD1. V was pared by 7 bases and J by 7 bases, with 12 bases of the junction left unmatched. Germline CDR1 is MNHEY and CDR2 is SVGAGI. This CDR3 has 14 amino acids. The CDR3 DNA is TGTGCCAGCACCATGGAGGGGGCAGGATTTGGCTACACCTTC. This sequence encodes CASTMEGAGFGYTF.

This clone was observed many times. This sequence joins TRBV11-2 and TRBJ2-4; D unclear. Germline values: CDR1 SGHAT, CDR2 FQNNGV. The CDR3 totals 13 residues. The V end was cut by 0 bases, the J end by 5 bases, with 5 bases between. In nucleotides, the CDR3 is TGTGCCAGCAGCTTAGATAATCAAAACATTCAGTACTTC. Translating gives CASSLDNQNIQYF.

A few counts support this clone. V and J are TRBV5-6 and TRBJ1-5; the D is unclear. The CDR3 runs 15 residues. V was clipped by 1 base and J by 4 bases, with 12 bases between them. Looked up from germline, CDR1 is SGHDT and CDR2 is YYEEEE. CDR3 nucleotide sequence: TGTGCCAGCAGCTTGAAATGGAGCACAAATCAGCCCCAGCATTTT. Translated: CASSLKWSTNQPQHF.

The V and J genes are TRBV27 and TRBJ1-6; D not certain. The CDR3 is 12 residues long. Deletions cut 8 bases from V and 7 bases from J, with 9 bases between. Looked up from germline, CDR1 is MNHEY and CDR2 is SMNVEV (reference sequence). DNA of the CDR3: TGTGCCAGCGGACGGGAAAATTCACCCCTCCACTTT. Its protein is CASGRENSPLHF.

This chain connects TRBV19 to TRBJ1-6; TRBD1 matches at 8 bases. CDR3 size: 14 residues. The junction had 10 bases not matched to a gene; V was cut back by 9 bases and J by 9 bases. Germline V gene sequence: CDR1 LNHDA, CDR2 SQIVND (reference sequence). The CDR3 DNA follows: TGTGCCAGCCTCGGACAGGGAATTAGTTCACCCCTCCACTTT. It is translated as CASLGQGISSPLHF.

This clone was counted only a few times. The V gene is TRBV5-1, the J gene TRBJ1-1; 8 nucleotides align to TRBD1. V shed 8 bases and J 4 bases; nucleotides not matched to a gene: 7. The CDR3 is made up of 13 amino acids. Germline loops: CDR1 SGHRS, CDR2 YFSETQ. The CDR3 coding sequence is TGCGCCAGTTCGACAGGGGAGGTCACTGAAGCTTTCTTT. It specifies CASSTGEVTEAFF.

The CDR3: CASSPYSGGVDGELFF. The DNA of the CDR3 is TGTGCCAGCAGCCCCTATAGCGGGGGGGTCGATGGGGAGCTGTTTTTT. The chain employs TRBV5-5 and TRBJ2-2, with 11 positions matching TRBD2. Germline lookup yields CDR1 SGHKS and CDR2 YYEKEE (reference sequence). The trim removed 4 bases at V and 8 bases at J, leaving 10 bases unmatched. This CDR3 is built from 16 residues.

This clone has a handful of counts. This chain joins TRBV28 and TRBJ2-1, with 13 bases that match TRBD2. Germline V gives CDR1 MDHEN, CDR2 SYDVKM. J was trimmed by 15 bases and V by 5 bases; bases with no gene match: 10. This CDR3 is built from 14 residues. The CDR3, as DNA: TGTGCCAGCAGTGCGAGGACTAGCGGGGGCGTCGGGTTCTTC. It yields the protein CASSARTSGGVGFF.

With respect to this clone: A much more abundant neighbour one base away suggests this may be a read error. The V and J genes are TRBV11-3 and TRBJ2-6; D ambiguous. V was shortened by 1 base and J by 0 bases, with 4 bases between the two germline ends. In germline, CDR1 is SGHNT, CDR2 YENEEA. The CDR3 spans 15 residues. The CDR3 nucleotides read TGTGCCAGCAGCTTAGGGAGCTCTGGGGCCAACGTCCTGACTTTC. This sequence encodes CASSLGSSGANVLTF.